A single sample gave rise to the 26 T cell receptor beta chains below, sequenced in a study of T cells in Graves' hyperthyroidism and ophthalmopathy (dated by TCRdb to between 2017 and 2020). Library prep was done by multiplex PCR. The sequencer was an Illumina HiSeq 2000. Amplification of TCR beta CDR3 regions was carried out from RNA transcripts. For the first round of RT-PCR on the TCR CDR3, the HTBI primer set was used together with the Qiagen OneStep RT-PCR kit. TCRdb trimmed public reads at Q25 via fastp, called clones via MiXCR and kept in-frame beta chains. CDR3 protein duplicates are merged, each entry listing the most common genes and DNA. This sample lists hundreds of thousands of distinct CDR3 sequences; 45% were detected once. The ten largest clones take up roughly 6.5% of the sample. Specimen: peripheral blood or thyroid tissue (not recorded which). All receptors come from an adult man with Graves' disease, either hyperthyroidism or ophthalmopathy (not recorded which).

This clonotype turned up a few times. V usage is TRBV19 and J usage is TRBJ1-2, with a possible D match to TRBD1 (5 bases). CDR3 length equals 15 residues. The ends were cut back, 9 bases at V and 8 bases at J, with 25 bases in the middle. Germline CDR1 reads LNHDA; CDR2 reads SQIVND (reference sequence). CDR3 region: CARGPNLTGWRGYTF. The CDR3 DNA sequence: TGTGCCAGAGGACCCAACCTAACAGGCTGGCGGGGCTACACCTTC.

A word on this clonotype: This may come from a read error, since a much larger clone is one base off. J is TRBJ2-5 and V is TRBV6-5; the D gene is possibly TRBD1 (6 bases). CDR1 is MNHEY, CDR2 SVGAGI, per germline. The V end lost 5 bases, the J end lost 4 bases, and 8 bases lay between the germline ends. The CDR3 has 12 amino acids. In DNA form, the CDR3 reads TGTGCCAGCAGTACAGGGCCAGAGACCCAGTACTTC. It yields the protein CASSTGPETQYF.

The CDR3 loop is CASSFSGSPAGELFF. The CDR3, as DNA: TGTGCCAGCAGCTTTAGCGGGAGTCCTGCCGGGGAGCTGTTTTTT. This chain connects TRBV7-2 to TRBJ2-2; 9 bases fit TRBD2. The CDR3 covers 15 residues. The trim removed 3 bases at V and 6 bases at J, leaving 5 bases unmatched. Germline CDR1 SGHTA, CDR2 FQGNSA. Looking up the rest from reference TRBV7-2 and TRBJ2-2 gives the full variable domain: GAGVSQSPSNKVTEKGKDVELRCDPISGHTALYWYRQSLGQGLEFLIYFQGNSAPDKSGLPSDRFSAERTGGSVSTLTIQRTQQEDSAVYLCASSFSGSPAGELFFGEGSRLTVL.

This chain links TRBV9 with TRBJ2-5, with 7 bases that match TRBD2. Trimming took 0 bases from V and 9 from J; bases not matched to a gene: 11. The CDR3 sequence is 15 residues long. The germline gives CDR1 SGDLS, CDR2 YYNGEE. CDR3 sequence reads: CASSVEGGGGVPQYF. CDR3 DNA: TGTGCCAGCAGCGTAGAAGGTGGGGGGGGGGTGCCCCAGTACTTC. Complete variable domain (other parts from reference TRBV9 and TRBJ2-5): DSGVTQTPKHLITATGQRVTLRCSPRSGDLSVYWYQQSLDQGLQFLIQYYNGEERAKGNILERFSAQQFPDLHSELNLSSLELGDSALYFCASSVEGGGGVPQYFGPGTRLLVL.

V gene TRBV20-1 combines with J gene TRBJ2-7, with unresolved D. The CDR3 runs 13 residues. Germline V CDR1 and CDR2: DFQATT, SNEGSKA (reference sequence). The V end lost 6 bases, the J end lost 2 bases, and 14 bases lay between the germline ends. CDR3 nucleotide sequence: TGCAGTGCAACGTTCCAGTACCCCTACGAGCAGTACTTC. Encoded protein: CSATFQYPYEQYF.

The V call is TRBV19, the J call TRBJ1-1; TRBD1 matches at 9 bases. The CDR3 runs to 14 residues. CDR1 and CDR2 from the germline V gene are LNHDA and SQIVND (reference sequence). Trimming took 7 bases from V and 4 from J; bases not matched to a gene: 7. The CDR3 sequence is CASNNRGQGTEAFF. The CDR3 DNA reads TGTGCCAGTAATAACAGGGGACAGGGCACTGAAGCTTTCTTT.

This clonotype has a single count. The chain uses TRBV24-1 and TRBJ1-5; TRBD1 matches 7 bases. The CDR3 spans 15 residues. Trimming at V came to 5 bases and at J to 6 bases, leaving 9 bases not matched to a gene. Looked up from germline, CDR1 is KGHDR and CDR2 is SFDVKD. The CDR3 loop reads CATSAMTGFGQPQHF. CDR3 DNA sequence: TGTGCCACCAGTGCTATGACAGGGTTTGGTCAGCCCCAGCATTTT.

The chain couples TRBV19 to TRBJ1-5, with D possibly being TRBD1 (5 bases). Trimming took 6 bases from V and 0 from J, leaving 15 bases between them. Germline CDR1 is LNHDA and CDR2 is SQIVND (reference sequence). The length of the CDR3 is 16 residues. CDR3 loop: CASSPAGGYSNQPQHF. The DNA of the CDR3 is TGTGCCAGTAGCCCTGCCGGGGGTTATAGCAATCAGCCCCAGCATTTT.

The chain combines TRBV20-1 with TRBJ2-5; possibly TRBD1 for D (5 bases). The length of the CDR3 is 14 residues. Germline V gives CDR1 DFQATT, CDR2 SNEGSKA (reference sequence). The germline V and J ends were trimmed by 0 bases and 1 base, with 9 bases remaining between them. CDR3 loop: CSARDSTGQETQYF. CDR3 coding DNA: TGCAGTGCTAGAGATTCCACAGGCCAAGAGACCCAGTACTTC.

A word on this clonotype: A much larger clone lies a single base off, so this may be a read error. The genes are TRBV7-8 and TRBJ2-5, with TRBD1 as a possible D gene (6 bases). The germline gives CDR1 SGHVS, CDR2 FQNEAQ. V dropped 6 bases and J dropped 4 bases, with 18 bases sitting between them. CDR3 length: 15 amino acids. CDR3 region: CASRPTRGQPETQYF. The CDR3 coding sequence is TGTGCCAGCAGGCCCACACGAGGACAGCCAGAGACCCAGTACTTC. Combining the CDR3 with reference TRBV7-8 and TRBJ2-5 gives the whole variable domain GAGVSQSPRYKVAKRGQDVALRCDPISGHVSLFWYQQALGQGPEFLTYFQNEAQLDKSGLPSDRFFAERPEGSVSTLKIQRTQQEDSAVYLCASRPTRGQPETQYFGPGTRLLVL.

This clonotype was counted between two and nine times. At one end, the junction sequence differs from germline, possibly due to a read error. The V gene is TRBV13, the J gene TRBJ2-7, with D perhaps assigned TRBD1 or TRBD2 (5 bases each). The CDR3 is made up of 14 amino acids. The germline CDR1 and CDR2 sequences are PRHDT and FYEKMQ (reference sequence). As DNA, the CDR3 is TGTGCCAGCAGTTTAGAGGGGAAAACCTACGAGCAGTACTTC. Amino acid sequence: CASSLEGKTYEQYF.

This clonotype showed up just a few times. Here the CDR3 DNA reads TGCAGTGCTATAGCGGGAGAAGAGACCCAGTACTTC. Translated, it gives CSAIAGEETQYF. V and J are TRBV20-1 and TRBJ2-5; 9 bases fit TRBD2. The CDR3 length is 12 residues. The V and J ends lost 4 bases and 3 bases, in that order; junction bases with no gene match: 0. Germline lookup yields CDR1 DFQATT and CDR2 SNEGSKA (reference sequence).

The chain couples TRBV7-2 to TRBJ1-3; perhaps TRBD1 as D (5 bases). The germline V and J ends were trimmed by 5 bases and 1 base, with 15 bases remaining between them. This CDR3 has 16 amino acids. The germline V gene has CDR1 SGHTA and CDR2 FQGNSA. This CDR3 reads CASSPRGDTSGNTIYF. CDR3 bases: TGTGCCAGCAGCCCCCGGGGGGATACATCTGGAAACACCATATATTTT.

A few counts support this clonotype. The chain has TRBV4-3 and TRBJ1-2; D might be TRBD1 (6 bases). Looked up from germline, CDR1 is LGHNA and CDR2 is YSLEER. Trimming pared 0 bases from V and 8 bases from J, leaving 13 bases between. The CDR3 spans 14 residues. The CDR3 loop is CASSQENRVRGYTF. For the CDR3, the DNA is TGCGCCAGCAGCCAAGAGAACAGGGTGAGGGGCTACACCTTC.

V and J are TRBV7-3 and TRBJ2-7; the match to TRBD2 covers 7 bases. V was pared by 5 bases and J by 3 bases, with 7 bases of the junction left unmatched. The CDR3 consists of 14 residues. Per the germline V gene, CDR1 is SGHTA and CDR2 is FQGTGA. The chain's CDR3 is CASSHGGFDYEQYF. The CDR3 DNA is TGTGCCAGCAGCCACGGGGGGTTCGACTACGAGCAGTACTTC.

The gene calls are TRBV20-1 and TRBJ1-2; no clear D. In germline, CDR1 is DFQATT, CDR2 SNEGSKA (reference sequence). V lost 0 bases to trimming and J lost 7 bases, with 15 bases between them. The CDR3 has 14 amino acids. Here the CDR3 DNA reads TGCAGTGCTAGAGATGGGTCACTCGGGTTTGGCTACACCTTC. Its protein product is CSARDGSLGFGYTF.

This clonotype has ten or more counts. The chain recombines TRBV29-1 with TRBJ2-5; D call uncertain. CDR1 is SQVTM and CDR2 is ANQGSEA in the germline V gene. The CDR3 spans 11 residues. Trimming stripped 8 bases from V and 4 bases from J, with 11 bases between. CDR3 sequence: CSTLGPETQYF. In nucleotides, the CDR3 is TGCAGCACCCTCGGCCCAGAGACCCAGTACTTC.

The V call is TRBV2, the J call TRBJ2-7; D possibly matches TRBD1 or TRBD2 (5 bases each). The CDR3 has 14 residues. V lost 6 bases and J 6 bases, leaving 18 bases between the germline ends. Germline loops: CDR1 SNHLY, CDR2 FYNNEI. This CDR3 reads CASSLVGTRGEQYF. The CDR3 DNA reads TGTGCCAGCAGCTTAGTAGGAACTAGGGGCGAGCAGTACTTC.

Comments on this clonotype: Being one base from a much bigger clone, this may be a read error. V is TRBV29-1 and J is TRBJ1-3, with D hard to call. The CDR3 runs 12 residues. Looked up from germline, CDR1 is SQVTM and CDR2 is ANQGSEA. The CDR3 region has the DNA TGCAGCGCAGAGGGCTCTGGAAACACCACATATTTT. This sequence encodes CSAEGSGNTTYF.

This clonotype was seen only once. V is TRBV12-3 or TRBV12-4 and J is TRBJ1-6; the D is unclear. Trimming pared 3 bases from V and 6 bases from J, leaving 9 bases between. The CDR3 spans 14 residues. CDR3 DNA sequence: TGTGCCAGCAGTTTTGGACGGATTAATTCACCCCTCCACTTT. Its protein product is CASSFGRINSPLHF.

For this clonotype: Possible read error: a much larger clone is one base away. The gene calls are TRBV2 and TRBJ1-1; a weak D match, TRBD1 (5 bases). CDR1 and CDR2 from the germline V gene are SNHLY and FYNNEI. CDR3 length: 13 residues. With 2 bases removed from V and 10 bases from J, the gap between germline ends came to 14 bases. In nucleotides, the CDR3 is TGTGCCAGCAGTGAACGGGGCCGAGGTGGAGCTTTCTTT. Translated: CASSERGRGGAFF. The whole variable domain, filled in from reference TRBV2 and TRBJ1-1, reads EPEVTQTPSHQVTQMGQEVILRCVPISNHLYFYWYRQILGQKVEFLVSFYNNEISEKSEIFDDQFSVERPDGSNFTLKIRSTKLEDSAMYFCASSERGRGGAFFGQGTRLTVV.

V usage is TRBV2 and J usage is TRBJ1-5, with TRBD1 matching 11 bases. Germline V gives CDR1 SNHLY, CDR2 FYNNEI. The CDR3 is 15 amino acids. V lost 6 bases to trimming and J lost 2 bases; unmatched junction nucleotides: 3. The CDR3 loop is CASREGQGGNQPQHF. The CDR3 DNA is TGTGCCAGCAGAGAGGGACAGGGGGGCAATCAGCCCCAGCATTTT.

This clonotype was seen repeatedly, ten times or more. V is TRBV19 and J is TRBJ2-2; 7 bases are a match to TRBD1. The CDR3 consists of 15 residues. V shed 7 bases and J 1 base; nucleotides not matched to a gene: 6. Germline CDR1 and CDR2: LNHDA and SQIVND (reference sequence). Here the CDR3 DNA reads TGTGCCAGTACCGGAGACAGGGAGAACACCGGGGAGCTGTTTTTT. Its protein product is CASTGDRENTGELFF.

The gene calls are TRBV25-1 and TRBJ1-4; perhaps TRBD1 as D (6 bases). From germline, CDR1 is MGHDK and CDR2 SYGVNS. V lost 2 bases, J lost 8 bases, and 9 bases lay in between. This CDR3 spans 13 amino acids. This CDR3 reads CASSERGGEKLFF. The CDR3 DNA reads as TGTGCCAGCAGTGAACGGGGGGGCGAAAAACTGTTTTTT.

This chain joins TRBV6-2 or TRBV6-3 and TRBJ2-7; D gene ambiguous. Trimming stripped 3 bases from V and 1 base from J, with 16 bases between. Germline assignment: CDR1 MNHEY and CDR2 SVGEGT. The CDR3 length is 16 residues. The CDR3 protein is CASSYTAGILSYEQYF. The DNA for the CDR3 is TGTGCCAGCAGTTATACCGCAGGAATTCTATCCTACGAGCAGTACTTC.

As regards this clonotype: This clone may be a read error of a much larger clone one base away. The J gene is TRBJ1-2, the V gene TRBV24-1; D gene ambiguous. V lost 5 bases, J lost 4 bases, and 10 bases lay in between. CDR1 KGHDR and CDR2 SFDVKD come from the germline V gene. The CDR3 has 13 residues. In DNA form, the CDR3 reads TGTGCCACCAGTGTGTCCTGGTCCTATGGCTACACCTTC. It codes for CATSVSWSYGYTF.